This T cell receptor (beta chain) emerged from a study of blood T cell repertoires in COVID-19. Study as a whole: Acute and convalescent COVID-19 samples came from the United States, Italy and Spain.

Original data processing: Amplification of reference gene primers provided the estimated nucleated cell counts. Assay used: immunoSEQ multiplex PCR; TCRdb lists only in-frame clones, some missing. From that table come the V and J calls and clone size; the DNA was used to work out D and trimming. The sample shows tens of thousands of clones, around 88% of them seen only once. The germline V gene has CDR1 SGHRS and CDR2 YFSETQ. The CDR3 contains 16 residues. V was clipped by 4 bases and J by 0 bases, with 16 bases between them. The material sequenced was peripheral blood. This clonotype originated in a woman of 80 years or more with acute or convalescent COVID-19. This chain links TRBV5-1 with TRBJ1-2, with D unclear. The CDR3 DNA sequence: TGCGCCAGCAGCCCCCGCTCAGGTACAGCTAACTATGGCTACACCTTC. Its protein product is CASSPRSGTANYGYTF.